These 21 T cell receptor beta chains came from one sample sequenced in a study of cytomegalovirus exposure and HLA in healthy donors. In the PCR, 60 Vbeta and 13 Jbeta primers were used. The protocol was immunoSEQ multiplex PCR, while the TCRdb copy is restricted to in-frame clones and leaves out a portion. This table has 130,000 to 150,000 clones, around 85% appearing once. Source material: PBMCs. These receptors were obtained from a woman in her 30s in good health and CMV-seronegative.

The V gene is TRBV29-1, the J gene TRBJ2-2; 7 nucleotides align to TRBD2. Trimming took 6 bases from V and 6 from J; bases not matched to a gene: 7. This CDR3 has 13 residues. The germline V gene has CDR1 SQVTM and CDR2 ANQGSEA. This CDR3 reads CSVGGGSAGELFF. The DNA of the CDR3 is TGCAGCGTGGGGGGGGGTTCGGCCGGGGAGCTGTTTTTT.

V is TRBV28 and J is TRBJ1-1, with a weak D call TRBD1 (6 bases). The germline V and J ends were trimmed by 5 bases and 4 bases, with 14 bases remaining between them. The CDR3 consists of 14 residues. Germline V lookup: CDR1 MDHEN, CDR2 SYDVKM. CDR3 DNA sequence: TGTGCCAGCAGTCGACAGGCCCGGGGCACTGAAGCTTTCTTT. Protein product: CASSRQARGTEAFF.

This clone was seen a few times. This chain joins TRBV30 and TRBJ1-1; D might be TRBD1 (5 bases). The CDR3 is 13 residues long. Germline-derived CDR1 and CDR2 are GTSNPN and SVGIG (reference sequence). V was shortened by 2 bases and J by 11 bases, with 18 bases between the two germline ends. In nucleotides, the CDR3 is TGTGCCTGGAGTTCCAAAGGGGTGGGTTACGCTTTCTTT. Its protein product is CAWSSKGVGYAFF.

DNA for the CDR3: TGTGCCAGCAGCCTCATGCCCCGCGGGGTAAATGGCTACACCTTC. Amino acid sequence: CASSLMPRGVNGYTF. The chain carries TRBV14 and TRBJ1-2; D ambiguous. The germline V gene has CDR1 SGHDN and CDR2 FVKESK. Trimming removed 4 bases at V and 6 bases at J, with 18 bases between. The CDR3 runs 15 residues.

V and J are TRBV6-6 and TRBJ2-1, with unresolved D. Trimming stripped 4 bases from V and 2 bases from J, with 12 bases between. The CDR3 runs to 15 residues. Looked up from germline, CDR1 is MNHNY and CDR2 is SVGAGI (reference sequence). The DNA for the CDR3 is TGTGCCAGCAGTTCAGTCAAGAGGACCTACAATGAGCAGTTCTTC. It yields the protein CASSSVKRTYNEQFF.

The J gene is TRBJ2-7, the V gene TRBV18, with D unclear. Germline CDR1 reads KGHSH; CDR2 reads LQKENI. V was pared by 6 bases and J by 0 bases, with 9 bases between. The CDR3 has 13 amino acids. The DNA for the CDR3 is TGTGCCAGCTCTGAAGCGTTCTCCTACGAGCAGTACTTC. It specifies CASSEAFSYEQYF.

V gene TRBV10-2 combines with J gene TRBJ2-1; 8 bases agree with TRBD2. V shed 3 bases, J shed 8 bases, and the junction held 6 bases outside the gene matches. This CDR3 region has 14 residues. Germline V lookup: CDR1 WSHSY, CDR2 SAAADI. In nucleotides, the CDR3 is TGCGCCAGCAGTGAAAACGGGGGGGCATATGAGCAGTTCTTC. It yields the protein CASSENGGAYEQFF.

This chain links TRBV19 with TRBJ1-1; no clear D gene. Germline V gene data show CDR1 as LNHDA and CDR2 as SQIVND (reference sequence). This CDR3 is 16 amino acids long. The V and J ends lost 4 bases and 4 bases respectively, with 19 bases between them. The CDR3 bases are TGTGCCAGTAGTACCCGGGAGGGTTACATGTCCACTGAAGCTTTCTTT. It encodes CASSTREGYMSTEAFF.

The V gene is TRBV28, the J gene TRBJ2-7, with 8 bases lining up with TRBD1. The CDR3 is made up of 16 amino acids. V dropped 0 bases and J dropped 1; count of bases not matched to a gene: 5. CDR1 is MDHEN and CDR2 is SYDVKM in the germline V gene. This chain's CDR3 is CASSLWQGARSYEQYF. The CDR3 nucleotides read TGTGCCAGCAGTTTATGGCAGGGGGCGAGGTCCTACGAGCAGTACTTC.

This CDR3 is CASSSLAGSNEQFF. Written as DNA, the CDR3 is TGCGCCAGCAGTAGCCTAGCGGGGTCCAATGAGCAGTTCTTC. V is TRBV10-1 and J is TRBJ2-1; 9 positions match TRBD2. Trimming cost V 5 bases and J 6 bases; bases outside gene matches: 5. CDR3 length equals 14 residues. In germline, CDR1 is WNHNN, CDR2 SYGVQD (reference sequence).

The rearrangement uses TRBV19 and TRBJ1-2, with D unclear. The germline gives CDR1 LNHDA, CDR2 SQIVND (reference sequence). The CDR3 is made up of 14 amino acids. Deletions cut 1 base from V and 2 bases from J, with 8 bases between. In DNA, the CDR3 is TGTGCCAGTAGTATAGTGACGGGAAACTATGGCTACACCTTC. Encoded protein: CASSIVTGNYGYTF.

The CDR3 sequence is CASSLGQGAEPQHF. The DNA for the CDR3 is TGCGCCAGCAGCTTGGGACAGGGGGCAGAGCCCCAGCATTTT. V is TRBV5-1 and J is TRBJ1-5; 10 nucleotides agree with TRBD1. Trimming at V came to 0 bases and at J to 8 bases, leaving 2 bases not matched to a gene. The CDR3 is 14 residues long. From germline, CDR1 is SGHRS and CDR2 YFSETQ.

The chain links TRBV7-2 to TRBJ2-1; 11 bases are shared with TRBD2. V lost 3 bases and J lost 7; bases outside the gene matches: 5. Germline assignment: CDR1 SGHTA and CDR2 FQGNSA. This CDR3 is built from 15 residues. The CDR3 here is CASSFVAGGLNEQFF. The CDR3 nucleotides are TGTGCCAGCAGCTTCGTAGCGGGGGGGCTGAATGAGCAGTTCTTC.

CDR3 nucleotides: TGTGCCAGCAGCCCCGCCGGGTTCCAAGGAAACACCATATATTTT. The encoded protein is CASSPAGFQGNTIYF. The chain uses TRBV7-3 and TRBJ1-3, with D uncertain. This CDR3 is built from 15 residues. Germline assignment: CDR1 SGHTA and CDR2 FQGTGA. V gave up 5 bases and J gave up 4 bases, with 15 bases separating them.

As DNA, the CDR3 is TGTGCCAGCAGCGGACAGGCGGGAGAAAATGAAAAACTGTTTTTT. This sequence encodes CASSGQAGENEKLFF. V gene TRBV9 combines with J gene TRBJ1-4; D may be TRBD1 (6 bases). The germline V gene encodes CDR1 SGDLS and CDR2 YYNGEE. There are 15 residues in the CDR3. Deletions cut 3 bases from V and 5 bases from J, with 14 bases between.

This chain's CDR3 is CASSLDTGSYGYTF. For the CDR3, the DNA is TGTGCCAGCAGTTTGGACACAGGCTCCTATGGCTACACCTTC. The chain is built from TRBV28 and TRBJ1-2, with D possibly TRBD1 on 5 matching bases. Trimming left V 3 bases short and J 4 bases short, with 12 bases between. Germline assignment: CDR1 MDHEN and CDR2 SYDVKM. The CDR3 loop spans 14 amino acids.

The chain combines TRBV28 with TRBJ1-2, with 9 bases that match TRBD1. Germline V gene lookup returns CDR1 MDHEN and CDR2 SYDVKM. The length of the CDR3 is 13 residues. V was pared by 11 bases and J by 1 base, with 5 bases of the junction left unmatched. The CDR3 DNA is TGTGCCTTGGAGGACAGGGGTAACTATGGCTACACCTTC. This gives the protein CALEDRGNYGYTF.

The chain employs TRBV7-3 and TRBJ2-7; TRBD2 matches at 7 bases. This CDR3 spans 14 amino acids. V shed 3 bases, J shed 6 bases, and the junction held 8 bases outside the gene matches. Germline V gene data show CDR1 as SGHTA and CDR2 as FQGTGA. The CDR3 sequence: CASSLSGDSSEQYF. CDR3 coding DNA: TGTGCCAGCAGCTTGAGCGGGGATTCATCCGAGCAGTACTTC.

The V call is TRBV2, the J call TRBJ2-4; the D is unclear. The germline V and J ends were trimmed by 5 bases and 8 bases, with 13 bases remaining between them. The V gene's germline CDR1 is SNHLY and CDR2 FYNNEI. This CDR3 region has 13 residues. Here the CDR3 DNA reads TGTGCCAGCAGTCGACTCCTCGGTGACATTCAGTACTTC. Amino acid sequence: CASSRLLGDIQYF.

This chain connects TRBV5-6 to TRBJ2-2; the D gene is possibly TRBD2 (6 bases). V dropped 6 bases and J dropped 1 base, with 16 bases sitting between them. The CDR3 sequence is 16 residues long. Per the germline V gene, CDR1 is SGHDT and CDR2 is YYEEEE. The CDR3 sequence is CASKKERALNTGELFF. CDR3 nucleotides: TGTGCCAGCAAGAAAGAGCGGGCCCTGAACACCGGGGAGCTGTTTTTT.

CDR3 nucleotides: TGTGCCAGCAGTTTAGACGGGGGGCACTGTGGCTACACCTTC. Encoded protein: CASSLDGGHCGYTF. The chain is built from TRBV28 and TRBJ1-2; the D gene is possibly TRBD1 (6 bases). The CDR3 covers 14 residues. Germline V gives CDR1 MDHEN, CDR2 SYDVKM. V was clipped by 2 bases and J by 7 bases, with 14 bases between them.